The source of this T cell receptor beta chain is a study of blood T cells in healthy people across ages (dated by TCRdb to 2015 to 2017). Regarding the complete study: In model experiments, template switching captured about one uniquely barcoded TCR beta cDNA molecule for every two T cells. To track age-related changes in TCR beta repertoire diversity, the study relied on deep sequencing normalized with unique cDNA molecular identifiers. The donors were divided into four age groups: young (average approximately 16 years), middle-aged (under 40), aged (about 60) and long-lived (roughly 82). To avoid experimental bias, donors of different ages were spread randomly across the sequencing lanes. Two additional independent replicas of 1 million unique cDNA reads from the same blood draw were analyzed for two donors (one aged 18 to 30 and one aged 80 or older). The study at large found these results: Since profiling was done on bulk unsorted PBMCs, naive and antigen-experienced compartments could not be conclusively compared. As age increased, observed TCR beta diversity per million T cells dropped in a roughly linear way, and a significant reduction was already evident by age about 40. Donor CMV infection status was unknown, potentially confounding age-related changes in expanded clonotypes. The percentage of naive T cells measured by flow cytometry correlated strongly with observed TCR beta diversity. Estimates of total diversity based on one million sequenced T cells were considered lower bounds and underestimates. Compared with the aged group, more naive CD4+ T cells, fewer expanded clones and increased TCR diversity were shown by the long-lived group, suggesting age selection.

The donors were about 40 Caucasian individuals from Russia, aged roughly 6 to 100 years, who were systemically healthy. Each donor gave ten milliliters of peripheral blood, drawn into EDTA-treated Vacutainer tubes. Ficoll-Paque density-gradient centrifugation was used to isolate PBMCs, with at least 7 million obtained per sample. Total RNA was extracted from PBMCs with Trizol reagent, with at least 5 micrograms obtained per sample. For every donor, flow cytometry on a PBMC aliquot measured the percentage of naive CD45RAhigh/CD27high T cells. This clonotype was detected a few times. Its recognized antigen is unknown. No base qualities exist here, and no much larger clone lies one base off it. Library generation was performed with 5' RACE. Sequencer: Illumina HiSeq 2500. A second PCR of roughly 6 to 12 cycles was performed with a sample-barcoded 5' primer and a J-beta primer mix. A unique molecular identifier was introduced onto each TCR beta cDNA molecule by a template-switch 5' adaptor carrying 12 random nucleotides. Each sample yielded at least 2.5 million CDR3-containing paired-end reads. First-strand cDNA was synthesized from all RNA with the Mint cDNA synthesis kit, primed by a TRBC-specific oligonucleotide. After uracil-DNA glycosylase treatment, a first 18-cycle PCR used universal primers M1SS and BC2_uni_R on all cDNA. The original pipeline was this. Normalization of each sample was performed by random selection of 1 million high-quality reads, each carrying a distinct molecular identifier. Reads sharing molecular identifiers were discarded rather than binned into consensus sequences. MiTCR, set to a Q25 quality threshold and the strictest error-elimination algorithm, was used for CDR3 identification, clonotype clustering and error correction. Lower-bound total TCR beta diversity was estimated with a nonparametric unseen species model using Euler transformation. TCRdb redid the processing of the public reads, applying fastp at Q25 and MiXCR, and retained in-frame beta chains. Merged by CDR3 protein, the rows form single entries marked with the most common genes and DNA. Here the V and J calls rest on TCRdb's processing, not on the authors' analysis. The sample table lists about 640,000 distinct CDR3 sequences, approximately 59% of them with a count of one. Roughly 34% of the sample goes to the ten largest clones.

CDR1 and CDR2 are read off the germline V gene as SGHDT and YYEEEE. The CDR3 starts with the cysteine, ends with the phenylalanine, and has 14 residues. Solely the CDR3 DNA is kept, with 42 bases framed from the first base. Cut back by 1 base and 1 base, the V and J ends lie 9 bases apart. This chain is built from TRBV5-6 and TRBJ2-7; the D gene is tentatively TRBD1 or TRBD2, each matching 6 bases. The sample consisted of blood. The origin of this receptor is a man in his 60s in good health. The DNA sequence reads TGTGCCAGCAGCTTGTGGGGGGCGTCCTACGAGCAGTACTTC. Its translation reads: CASSLWGASYEQYF. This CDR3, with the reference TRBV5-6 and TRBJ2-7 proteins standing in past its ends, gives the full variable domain DAGVTQSPTHLIKTRGQQVTLRCSPKSGHDTVSWYQQALGQGPQFIFQYYEEEERQRGNFPDRFSGHQFPNYSSELNVNALLLGDSALYLCASSLWGASYEQYFGPGTRLTVT.